This T cell receptor (beta chain) was recovered during a study of blood T cell repertoires in COVID-19. Study-level background: Acute-phase and convalescent COVID-19 samples originated in the United States, Italy and Spain. The analysed material was cDNA or gDNA that came from T cells, B-cell-depleted T cells, or PBMCs.

Authors' analysis steps: Researchers report that nucleated cell counts were estimated from reference gene primer amplification. Profiling relied on immunoSEQ multiplex PCR, and the TCRdb table lists in-frame clones only, not all of them. V, J and clone size derive from that table, while D and trimming were established from the DNA sequence. The sample shows around 170,000 clones, about 83% of them seen only once. Germline CDR1 and CDR2: SGHAT and FQNNGV. Trimming removed 0 bases from V and 8 bases from J; junction bases left unmatched: 18. There are 19 residues in the CDR3. The chain has TRBV11-2 and TRBJ1-4; 7 bases align to TRBD1. This clonotype originated in a man in his 70s who had recovered from COVID-19. Sample: peripheral blood. The CDR3 region is CASSLELPRQGPGSEKLFF. As DNA, the CDR3 is TGTGCCAGCAGCTTAGAGTTACCCCGACAGGGACCAGGGTCCGAAAAACTGTTTTTT.